Each of the 2 T cell receptor beta chains below was sequenced from the same sample in a study of shared clonotypes between healthy human individuals. Measured with immunoSEQ multiplex PCR; TCRdb has only the in-frame clones, and not every one. The sample holds some 2,500,000 clones, approximately 90% seen once. The specimen was naive CD4+ T cells from PBMCs. Documented subset: CD45RA+ positively selected. These receptors were collected from a man between 18 and 35 years old in good health. Some clones in this sample may be carry-over from other donors' samples.

To note about this clone: The sample carries other DNA sequences with the same CDR3. The CDR3 DNA reads TGTGCCATCAGAACAGGGGGGACAGATACGCAGTATTTT. Residues: CAIRTGGTDTQYF. The chain has TRBV10-3 and TRBJ2-3, with 8 bases fitting TRBD1. The CDR3 consists of 13 residues. Germline trimming cut 6 bases from V and 3 bases from J; bases unmatched to any gene: 2. Germline V gene sequence: CDR1 ENHRY, CDR2 SYGVKD.

This clone was seen only once. The junction and the germline gene differ at one end; a read error may be behind it. The chain recombines TRBV14 with TRBJ2-7, with a weak D call TRBD1 (5 bases). Germline values: CDR1 SGHDN, CDR2 FVKESK. The CDR3 covers 15 residues. The CDR3 sequence is CASSQALGRSHEQYF. CDR3 coding DNA: TGTGCCAGCAGCCAAGCGCTGGGGCGCTCCCACGAGCAGTACTTC. Full variable domain (remainder filled in from reference TRBV14 and TRBJ2-7): EAGVTQFPSHSVIEKGQTVTLRCDPISGHDNLYWYRRVMGKEIKFLLHFVKESKQDESGMPNNRFLAERTGGTYSTLKVQPAELEDSGVYFCASSQALGRSHEQYFGPGTRLTVT.